This T cell receptor (beta chain) stems from a study of blood T cell repertoires in COVID-19. Study summary: The study drew acute and convalescent COVID-19 samples from the United States, Italy and Spain. T cells, B-cell-depleted T cells, or PBMCs provided the cDNA or gDNA that served as material.

Original data processing: Nucleated cell number was recorded as an estimate derived from reference gene primer amplification. Using immunoSEQ multiplex PCR, the repertoire was profiled, and TCRdb retains in-frame clones only, with some absent. The V and J calls and clone size are taken from that table; D and trimming were inferred from the DNA. This sample has fewer than 50,000 clones, with about 80% found just once. CDR1 SGHTS and CDR2 YDEGEE come from the germline V gene. The CDR3 is 15 amino acids. V gave up 4 bases and J gave up 5 bases, with 13 bases separating them. The material sequenced was peripheral blood. The sequence derives from an older man with acute or convalescent COVID-19. This chain uses TRBV5-8 with TRBJ1-6; no reliable D call. The CDR3 reads CASSPPKLDNSPLHF. CDR3 coding DNA: TGTGCCAGCAGCCCCCCTAAATTGGATAATTCACCCCTCCACTTT.